These T cell receptor beta chains were read from a single sample in a study of blood T cell repertoires in COVID-19. Assay: immunoSEQ multiplex PCR; the TCRdb copy retains only in-frame clones and omits some. The table has around 160,000 clones, approximately 80% seen once. Sequencing was performed on PBMCs or T cells enriched from blood (not recorded which). The receptors here all came from an older woman who had recovered from COVID-19. The CDR3 runs from the conserved cysteine through the conserved F or W. The D gene is left open where the match is weak. Clone size, where shown, is once, few, many, or a class for clones that have expanded.

>.|TRBV19|TRBD1|TRBJ1-2
CASSRRQGDYGYTF
TGTGCCAGTAGCCGACGACAGGGAGACTATGGCTACACCTTC
>.|TRBV10-1|.|TRBJ1-1
CASSDRPRSEAFF
TGCGCCAGCAGCGACAGGCCGCGTTCTGAAGCTTTCTTT
>.|TRBV2|TRBD2|TRBJ2-7
CAITPSGRIAYEQYF
TGTGCCATCACTCCCAGCGGGAGAATTGCCTACGAGCAGTACTTC
>once|TRBV5-1|TRBD1|TRBJ2-5
CASSWGQGTETQYF
TGCGCCAGCAGCTGGGGACAGGGTACGGAGACCCAGTACTTC
>.|TRBV6-4|TRBD2|TRBJ2-1
CASSATSGGATSEQFF
TGTGCCAGCAGCGCAACTAGCGGGGGGGCTACGAGTGAGCAGTTCTTC
>.|TRBV4-2|.|TRBJ2-5
CASSRRLGQETQYF
TGTGCCAGCAGCCGCCGACTCGGACAAGAGACCCAGTACTTC
>.|TRBV6-1|.|TRBJ1-1
CASSEYTGNPAEAFF
TGTGCCAGCAGTGAATACACAGGGAATCCCGCTGAAGCTTTCTTT
>few|TRBV28|TRBD1|TRBJ1-2
CASSLGQGGITF
TGTGCCAGCAGTTTGGGACAGGGGGGGATAACCTTC
>once|TRBV6-5|TRBD1|TRBJ1-4
CASSLTGRGEKLFF
TGTGCCAGCAGTTTGACAGGGCGCGGGGAAAAACTGTTTTTT
>.|TRBV5-4|TRBD1|TRBJ1-2
CASSYGQGTFPYGYTF
TGTGCCAGCAGCTATGGACAGGGTACATTTCCCTATGGCTACACCTTC
>.|TRBV5-1|TRBD1|TRBJ1-4
CASSWTGGNEKLFF
TGCGCCAGCAGCTGGACAGGGGGTAATGAAAAACTGTTTTTT
>.|TRBV5-4|TRBD1|TRBJ2-2
CASSTRTGTGELFF
TGTGCCAGCAGCACCAGGACAGGGACCGGGGAGCTGTTTTTT
>.|TRBV5-1|TRBD1|TRBJ1-3
CASSMTGISGNTIYF
TGCGCCAGCAGCATGACAGGGATCTCTGGAAACACCATATATTTT
>.|TRBV7-3|TRBD2|TRBJ2-1
CASSLSRPTGTSAYNEQFF
TGTGCCAGCAGCTTATCCCGCCCGACCGGGACTAGCGCTTACAATGAGCAGTTCTTC
>.|TRBV18|.|TRBJ1-1
CASSPWTLSMNTEAFF
TGTGCCAGCTCACCTTGGACACTTTCCATGAACACTGAAGCTTTCTTT
>few|TRBV5-4|TRBD2|TRBJ2-1
CASSLPPSGSNEQFF
TGTGCCAGCAGCTTGCCCCCTAGCGGGAGCAATGAGCAGTTCTTC
>.|TRBV7-9|TRBD1|TRBJ1-2
CASSLAGGKGYTF
TGTGCCAGCAGCTTAGCAGGGGGCAAGGGCTACACCTTC
>once|TRBV4-1|.|TRBJ1-3
CASSQEGGAGSSGNTIYF
TGCGCCAGCAGCCAAGAAGGGGGAGCAGGGAGCTCTGGAAACACCATATATTTT
>.|TRBV19|TRBD1|TRBJ2-3
CASSDTGTGGTDTQYF
TGTGCCAGTAGTGATACCGGGACAGGGGGCACAGATACGCAGTATTTT
>.|TRBV5-1|.|TRBJ2-6
CASSLAAGTGANVLTF
TGCGCCAGCAGCTTGGCCGCAGGGACTGGGGCCAACGTCCTGACTTTC
>once|TRBV6-5|.|TRBJ1-1
CARLLHNTEAFF
TGTGCCAGACTACTGCACAACACTGAAGCTTTCTTT
>.|TRBV9|TRBD1|TRBJ1-3
CASSGTGSGNTIYF
TGTGCCAGCAGCGGGACAGGCTCTGGAAACACCATATATTTT
>.|TRBV28|.|TRBJ1-5
CASRPGNRGSNQPQHF
TGTGCCAGCAGACCGGGGAATCGGGGGAGCAATCAGCCCCAGCATTTT
>few|TRBV6-5|.|TRBJ1-3
CASQRSSGNTIYF
TGTGCCAGCCAGCGAAGCTCTGGAAACACCATATATTTT
>.|TRBV2|.|TRBJ1-6
CASSAEAGRNSPLHF
TGTGCCAGCAGTGCAGAAGCTGGGAGGAATTCACCCCTCCACTTT
>.|TRBV3-1/TRBV3-2|TRBD2|TRBJ2-3
CASSQDLLAGTDTQYF
TGTGCCAGCAGCCAAGATCTGCTAGCGGGTACAGATACGCAGTATTTT
>.|TRBV9|.|TRBJ2-7
CASSLNYEQYF
TGTGCCAGCAGCTTAAATTACGAGCAGTACTTC
>.|TRBV4-2|TRBD2|TRBJ2-6
CASSQEGLAVSGANVLTF
TGTGCCAGCAGCCAAGAAGGACTAGCGGTCTCTGGGGCCAACGTCCTGACTTTC
>.|TRBV10-3|TRBD2|TRBJ2-1
CAISRTSGRDEQFF
TGTGCCATCAGTCGGACTAGCGGACGGGATGAGCAGTTCTTC
>.|TRBV5-4|TRBD1|TRBJ1-4
CASSLDRGQGATGGLFF
TGTGCCAGCAGCTTGGATCGGGGACAGGGGGCAACAGGAGGCCTGTTTTTT
>.|TRBV19|.|TRBJ1-5
CASSIDPFQDRSQPQHF
TGTGCCAGTAGTATAGACCCATTTCAGGATCGCAGTCAGCCCCAGCATTTT
>.|TRBV5-1|.|TRBJ1-5
CASSHLAGEGQPQHF
TGCGCCAGCAGCCACTTGGCAGGGGAAGGTCAGCCCCAGCATTTT
>.|TRBV25-1|.|TRBJ1-1
CAGMGPVNTEAFF
TGTGCCGGAATGGGGCCGGTGAACACTGAAGCTTTCTTT
>.|TRBV2|.|TRBJ2-2
CASSEQVPNGELFF
TGTGCCAGCAGTGAGCAGGTTCCGAACGGGGAGCTGTTTTTT
>.|TRBV9|.|TRBJ1-1
CASSASGKTNTEAFF
TGTGCCAGCAGCGCGTCAGGGAAGACGAACACTGAAGCTTTCTTT
>.|TRBV5-1|.|TRBJ1-5
CASSFGGNQPQHF
TGCGCCAGCAGCTTCGGCGGGAATCAGCCCCAGCATTTT
>.|TRBV3-1/TRBV3-2|.|TRBJ1-5
CASSYSNSNQPQHF
TGTGCCAGCAGCTACAGTAATAGCAATCAGCCCCAGCATTTT
>few|TRBV7-2|.|TRBJ2-2
CASLGRVGTGELFF
TGTGCCAGCCTCGGCCGGGTTGGAACCGGGGAGCTGTTTTTT
>.|TRBV18|TRBD1|TRBJ1-4
CASSPPTGGFEKLFF
TGTGCCAGCTCACCACCGACAGGGGGTTTTGAAAAACTGTTTTTT
>once|TRBV7-2|.|TRBJ2-2
CASSLPSPTGELFF
TGTGCCAGCAGCTTACCTAGCCCCACCGGGGAGCTGTTTTTT
>.|TRBV3-1/TRBV3-2|TRBD2|TRBJ2-1
CATRTSGIDEQFF
TGTGCCACTCGGACTAGCGGGATCGATGAGCAGTTCTTC
>.|TRBV7-9|TRBD2|TRBJ2-5
CASSLAGVEETQYF
TGTGCCAGCAGCCTAGCGGGAGTAGAAGAGACCCAGTACTTC
>.|TRBV5-1|.|TRBJ1-4
CASSLSQGNTEKLFF
TGCGCCAGCAGCCTGAGTCAGGGGAACACTGAAAAACTGTTTTTT
>.|TRBV5-1|TRBD1|TRBJ2-5
CASSLYSRQGETQYF
TGCGCCAGCAGCTTATATTCTCGACAGGGAGAGACCCAGTACTTC
>few|TRBV18|.|TRBJ1-1
CASSPTLGTDNTEAFF
TGTGCCAGCTCACCTACGCTTGGGACTGACAACACTGAAGCTTTCTTT
>.|TRBV28|TRBD1|TRBJ2-3
CASSKGGDTDTQYF
TGTGCCAGCAGTAAAGGGGGCGACACAGATACGCAGTATTTT
>.|TRBV3-1/TRBV3-2|.|TRBJ1-1
CASSQGPGGAFF
TGTGCCAGCAGCCAAGGCCCTGGCGGGGCTTTCTTT
>.|TRBV5-1|.|TRBJ2-2
CASSLDASGELFF
TGCGCCAGCAGCTTGGATGCCAGCGGGGAGCTGTTTTTT
>.|TRBV19|.|TRBJ1-1
CASSMGVMNTEAFF
TGTGCCAGTAGTATGGGAGTCATGAACACTGAAGCTTTCTTT
>few|TRBV30|.|TRBJ2-1
CAWSGSLEDEQFF
TGTGCCTGGAGTGGGTCCCTAGAAGATGAGCAGTTCTTC
>.|TRBV19|.|TRBJ2-3
CASATGYTQYF
TGTGCCAGCGCAACCGGGTATACGCAGTATTTT
>few|TRBV3-1/TRBV3-2|TRBD1|TRBJ1-1
CASSRGTANTEAFF
TGTGCCAGCAGCCGAGGGACAGCGAACACTGAAGCTTTCTTT
>.|TRBV7-9|TRBD1|TRBJ1-6
CASSSKTGGFSPLHF
TGTGCCAGCAGCTCAAAGACAGGGGGCTTTTCACCCCTCCACTTT